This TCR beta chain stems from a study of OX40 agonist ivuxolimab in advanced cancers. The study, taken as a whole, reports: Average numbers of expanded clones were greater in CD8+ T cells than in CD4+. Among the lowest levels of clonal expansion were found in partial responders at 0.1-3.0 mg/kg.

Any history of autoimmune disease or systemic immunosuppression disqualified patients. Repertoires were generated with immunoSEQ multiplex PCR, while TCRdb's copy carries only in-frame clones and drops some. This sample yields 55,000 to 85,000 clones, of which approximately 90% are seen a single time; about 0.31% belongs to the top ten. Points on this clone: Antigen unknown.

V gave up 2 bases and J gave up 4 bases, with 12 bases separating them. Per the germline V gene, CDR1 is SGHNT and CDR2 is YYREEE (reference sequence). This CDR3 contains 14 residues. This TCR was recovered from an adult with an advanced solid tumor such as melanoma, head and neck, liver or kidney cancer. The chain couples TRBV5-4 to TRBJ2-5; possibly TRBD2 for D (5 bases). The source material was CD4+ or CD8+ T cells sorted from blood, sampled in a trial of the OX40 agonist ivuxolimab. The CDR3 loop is CASSLERVGETQYF. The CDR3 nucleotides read TGTGCCAGCAGCTTAGAGAGGGTCGGAGAGACCCAGTACTTC.